What follows are 8 T cell receptor beta chains derived from one specimen sequenced in a study of blood T cells in healthy people across ages. With a J-beta primer mix and a sample-barcoded 5' primer, a second PCR ran about 7 to 11 cycles. A single record per CDR3 protein comes from TCRdb applying MiXCR to the 5' RACE reads. The sample records some 1.5 million distinct CDR3 sequences, about 30% being singletons. What was sequenced was blood. All receptors derive from a young woman in good health.

This clonotype was seen more than once but under ten times. CDR3 coding DNA: TGTGCCAGCAGCAAAGCAACCGGGACAGTGGGGGAATCTAGCACAGATACGCAGTATTTT. Translated, it gives CASSKATGTVGESSTDTQYF. This sequence joins TRBV7-8 and TRBJ2-3, with TRBD1 matching 7 bases. The length of the CDR3 is 20 residues. J gave up 0 bases and V 5 bases, and 20 bases lay outside the gene matches. CDR1 and CDR2 from the germline V gene are SGHVS and FQNEAQ.

The genes are TRBV7-9 and TRBJ2-1; TRBD2 matches at 8 bases. The V gene end was trimmed by 10 bases and the J gene end by 1 base; junction bases not matched to a gene: 18. Germline CDR1 reads SEHNR; CDR2 reads FQNEAQ (reference sequence). The CDR3 covers 18 residues. CDR3 region: CAISGSGLVGISYNEQFF. CDR3 in DNA: TGTGCCATCTCGGGGTCGGGACTAGTGGGGATTTCCTACAATGAGCAGTTCTTC.

This clonotype appeared many times. The chain carries TRBV6-5 and TRBJ2-4; possible D gene TRBD2, 6 bases. The CDR3 extends over 13 amino acids. Deletions cut 8 bases from V and 9 bases from J, with 17 bases between. Looked up from germline, CDR1 is MNHEY and CDR2 is SVGAGI. CDR3 region: CASWPRERGIQYF. The CDR3 DNA reads TGTGCCAGCTGGCCTCGGGAGAGAGGCATTCAGTACTTC.

The chain uses TRBV6-4 and TRBJ2-3; possible D gene TRBD2, 5 bases. This CDR3 comprises 15 residues. Germline V CDR1 and CDR2: MRHNA, SNTAGT. Trimming removed 2 bases at V and 2 bases at J, with 11 bases between. The DNA of the CDR3 is TGTGCCAGCAGTGACGGCTCAGCGGACACAGATACGCAGTATTTT. Amino acids: CASSDGSADTDTQYF.

This clonotype occurred a few times. The genes are TRBV7-2 and TRBJ1-3, with D perhaps matching TRBD1 (6 bases). The ends were cut back, 6 bases at V and 2 bases at J, with 14 bases in the middle. In germline, CDR1 is SGHTA, CDR2 FQGNSA. The CDR3 has 15 amino acids. The CDR3: CASRHPRGTGNTIYF. The DNA for the CDR3 is TGTGCCAGCAGACATCCCAGGGGTACTGGAAACACCATATATTTT. The whole variable domain, filled in from reference TRBV7-2 and TRBJ1-3, reads GAGVSQSPSNKVTEKGKDVELRCDPISGHTALYWYRQSLGQGLEFLIYFQGNSAPDKSGLPSDRFSAERTGGSVSTLTIQRTQQEDSAVYLCASRHPRGTGNTIYFGEGSWLTVV.

This clonotype was detected ten times or more. The rearrangement uses TRBV12-3 or TRBV12-4 and TRBJ2-1; D not resolved. This CDR3 comprises 13 residues. With 5 bases removed from V and 7 bases from J, the gap between germline ends came to 12 bases. The CDR3 nucleotides are TGTGCCAGCAGTCCTAACAGCATTAATGAGCAGTTCTTC. It codes for CASSPNSINEQFF.

In regard to this clonotype: This may be a read error: a much more frequent sequence differs by one nucleotide. The conserved final phenylalanine or tryptophan is absent from the CDR3, which likely points to a read error. This sequence joins TRBV5-1 and TRBJ2-1; no clear D gene. This CDR3 is built from 13 residues. Germline CDR1 SGHRS, CDR2 YFSETQ. The V gene lost 0 bases and the J gene lost 7 bases, with 8 bases spanning the gap. The CDR3 DNA is TGCGCCAGCAGCTTGGAGTATATAAATGAGCAGTTCATC. This translates into CASSLEYINEQFI.

This clonotype has ten or more counts. The J gene is TRBJ2-7, the V gene TRBV7-2; tentatively, D is TRBD1 (8 bases). This CDR3 is built from 12 residues. V was clipped by 1 base and J by 11 bases, with 12 bases between them. Germline V gene sequence: CDR1 SGHTA, CDR2 FQGNSA. CDR3 nucleotide sequence: TGTGCCAGCAGCTTAGACAGGGGGGGAAAGTACTTC. This codes for CASSLDRGGKYF.